This T cell receptor (beta chain) was captured in a study of blood T cell repertoires in COVID-19 (dated by TCRdb to 2020 to 2022). For context, the study as a whole: Samples from collaborators originated in the United States, Italy and Spain and spanned both the acute and convalescent phases of COVID-19. The prospective study material was composed of cDNA or gDNA derived from T cells, B-cell-depleted T cells, or PBMCs. Subjects who had been exposed to COVID-19, were actively infected with it, or had recovered from it provided the deeply sampled blood TCRbeta repertoires that made up the dataset. The repertoires were made available in a free public database intended to serve as a resource for research on the immune response to SARS-CoV-2. Samples came from the ongoing ImmuneRACE study (first 160 participants) plus 1,254 subjects from 6 global collaborators. The sample metadata nearly always contained a de-identified subject ID, COVID-19 status, age in years and sex. Where available, HLA class I and class II types were taken from metadata supplied by the sample provider and were not determined by assay-based typing. The study at large found these results: The amount of clinical and demographic metadata varied by source and participant and was provided uncurated.

TCRbeta CDR3 regions were amplified from genomic DNA by means of the immunoSEQ Assay, a bias-controlled multiplex PCR. In the original analysis: Within the assay, amplification of reference gene primers was used to estimate how many nucleated cells each sample contained. To quantify the absolute abundance of each unique TCRbeta CDR3 rearrangement, sequence reads were collapsed and filtered. For each sample, productive Simpson clonality was calculated by taking the square root of Simpson's diversity index across productive rearrangements. TCRdb's version of the immuneACCESS table is confined to in-frame rearrangements and falls short of the full clone set. An unresolved V gene accounts for under half of the shortfall where checked; the remainder is of unknown origin. V, J and clone size derive from that table, while D and trimming were established from the DNA sequence. The sample table shows about 82,000 clones, and around 86% are seen once. The ten largest clones represent about 45% of the sample.

Trimming costs V 2 bases and J 7 bases, and their ends lie 14 bases apart. Counted from cysteine to phenylalanine, this CDR3 has 14 amino acids. This entry keeps only the CDR3 DNA: 42 bases, framed from base 1. According to the germline V gene, CDR1 reads MNHEY and CDR2 reads SVGAGI. As for this clone: Its recognized antigen is unknown. Per-base qualities were not stored, and no clone one base away is much larger.

Whole blood was collected in K2EDTA tubes by collaborating institutions according to the institutions' own protocols. For TCRbeta analysis, collaborators shipped samples as frozen whole blood, isolated PBMCs, or DNA extracted from either of those sample types. This receptor chain uses TRBV6-5 and TRBJ1-2; there is no confident call for the D gene. The TCR originated in an elderly man with acute or convalescent COVID-19. Material for sequencing was peripheral blood. For the CDR3, the sequence is CASSYLGGEGGYTF. The DNA sequence is as follows: TGTGCCAGCAGTTACCTAGGAGGAGAAGGTGGCTACACCTTC.